The clone carrying this TCR beta chain counts as medium-sized by frequency. This record belongs to a study of CD8 T cells in cerebrospinal fluid in Alzheimer's disease. The CDR3 is made up of 12 amino acids. CDR1 is SGDLS, CDR2 YYNGEE, per germline. Following a re-call of the 10x single-cell sequencing reads, TCRdb has one entry per CDR3 protein and lacks DNA. The sample yields about 1,500 distinct CDR3 sequences, of which the top ten take up 7% to 9.5%. This clonotype originated in a human donor with mild cognitive impairment. The chain recombines TRBV9 with TRBJ2-3. Material: cerebrospinal fluid. The CDR3 sequence is CASSWLTDTQYF.